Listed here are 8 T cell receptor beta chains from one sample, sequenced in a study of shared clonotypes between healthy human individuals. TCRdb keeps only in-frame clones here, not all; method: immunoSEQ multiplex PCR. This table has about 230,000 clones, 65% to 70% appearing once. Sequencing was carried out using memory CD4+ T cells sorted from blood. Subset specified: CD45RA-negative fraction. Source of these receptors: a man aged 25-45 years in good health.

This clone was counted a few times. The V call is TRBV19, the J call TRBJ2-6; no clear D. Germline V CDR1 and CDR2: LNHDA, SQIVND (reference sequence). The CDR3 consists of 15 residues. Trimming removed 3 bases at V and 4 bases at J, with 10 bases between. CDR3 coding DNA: TGTGCCAGTAGTATCTCCGTCCGGGGGGCCAACGTCCTGACTTTC. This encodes CASSISVRGANVLTF.

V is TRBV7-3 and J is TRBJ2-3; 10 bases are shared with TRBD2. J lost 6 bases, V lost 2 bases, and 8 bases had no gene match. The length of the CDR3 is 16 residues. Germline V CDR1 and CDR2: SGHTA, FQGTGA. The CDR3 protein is CASSLGKLAGSDTQYF. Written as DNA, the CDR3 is TGTGCCAGCAGCTTAGGAAAACTAGCGGGATCGGATACGCAGTATTTT.

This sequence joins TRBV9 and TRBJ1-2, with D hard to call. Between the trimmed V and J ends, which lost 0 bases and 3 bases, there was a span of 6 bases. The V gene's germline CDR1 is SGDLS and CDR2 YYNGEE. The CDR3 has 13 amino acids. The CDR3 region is CASSVVSDYGYTF. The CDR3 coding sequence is TGTGCCAGCAGCGTAGTTTCAGACTATGGCTACACCTTC.

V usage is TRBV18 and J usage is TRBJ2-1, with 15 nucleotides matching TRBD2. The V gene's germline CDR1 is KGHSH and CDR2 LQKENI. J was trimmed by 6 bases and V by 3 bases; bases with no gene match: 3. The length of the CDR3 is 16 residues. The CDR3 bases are TGTGCCAGCTCACCCCTGGGACTAGCGGGAGGCAATGAGCAGTTCTTC. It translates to CASSPLGLAGGNEQFF.

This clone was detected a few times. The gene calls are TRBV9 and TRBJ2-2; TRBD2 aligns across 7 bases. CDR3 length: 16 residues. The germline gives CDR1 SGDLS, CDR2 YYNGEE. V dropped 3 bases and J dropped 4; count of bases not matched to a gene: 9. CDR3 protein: CASSAPSGGPTGELFF. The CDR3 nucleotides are TGTGCCAGCAGCGCTCCTAGCGGAGGGCCCACCGGGGAGCTGTTTTTT.

The chain's CDR3 is CAWTRDRGPGNTIYF. CDR3 nucleotides: TGTGCCTGGACCCGGGACAGGGGGCCTGGAAACACCATATATTTT. This rearrangement joins TRBV30 to TRBJ1-3, with 12 positions matching TRBD1. The CDR3 extends over 15 amino acids. V gave up 4 bases and J gave up 2 bases; unmatched junction bases: 3. Germline V gives CDR1 GTSNPN, CDR2 SVGIG (reference sequence).

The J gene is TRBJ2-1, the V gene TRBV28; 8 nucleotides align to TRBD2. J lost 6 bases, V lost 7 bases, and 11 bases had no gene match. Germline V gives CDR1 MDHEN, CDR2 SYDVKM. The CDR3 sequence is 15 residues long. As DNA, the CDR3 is TGTGCCAGCACCCAAAGCGGGAGTGTCGTCAATGAGCAGTTCTTC. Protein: CASTQSGSVVNEQFF.

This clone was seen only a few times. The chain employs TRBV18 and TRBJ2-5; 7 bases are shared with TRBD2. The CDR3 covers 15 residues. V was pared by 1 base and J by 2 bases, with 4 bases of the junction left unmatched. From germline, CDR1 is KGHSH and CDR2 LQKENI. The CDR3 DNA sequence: TGTGCCAGCTCACCACAAGCGGGGAGGCAAGAGACCCAGTACTTC. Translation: CASSPQAGRQETQYF.